The source of this T cell receptor (beta chain) is a study of human T cells and chemical hapten exposure. The library tagged each cDNA molecule with unique molecular identifiers. TCRdb fed the RACE reads into MiXCR, producing one record per CDR3 protein. The sample shows under 150,000 distinct CDR3 sequences, 9% to 13% of them seen only once. Time point denoted: patch test 1, 2 weeks after DPC sensitization. Treatment denoted: therapeutic diphenylcyclopropenone sensitization with weekly scalp DPC. Per the germline V gene, CDR1 is SGHTA and CDR2 is FQGNSA. The CDR3 has 13 amino acids. Trimming stripped 5 bases from V and 3 bases from J, with 9 bases between.

The receptor comes from a woman in her 50s with alopecia areata. Some clones in this sample may be carry-over from other donors' samples. Sequences were derived from whole blood, sampled in connection with sensitization to the hapten diphenylcyclopropenone (DPC). The chain is built from TRBV7-2 and TRBJ2-3, with unresolved D. DNA for the CDR3: TGTGCCAGCAGCCCCTTTTCAACAGATACGCAGTATTTT. Protein: CASSPFSTDTQYF.